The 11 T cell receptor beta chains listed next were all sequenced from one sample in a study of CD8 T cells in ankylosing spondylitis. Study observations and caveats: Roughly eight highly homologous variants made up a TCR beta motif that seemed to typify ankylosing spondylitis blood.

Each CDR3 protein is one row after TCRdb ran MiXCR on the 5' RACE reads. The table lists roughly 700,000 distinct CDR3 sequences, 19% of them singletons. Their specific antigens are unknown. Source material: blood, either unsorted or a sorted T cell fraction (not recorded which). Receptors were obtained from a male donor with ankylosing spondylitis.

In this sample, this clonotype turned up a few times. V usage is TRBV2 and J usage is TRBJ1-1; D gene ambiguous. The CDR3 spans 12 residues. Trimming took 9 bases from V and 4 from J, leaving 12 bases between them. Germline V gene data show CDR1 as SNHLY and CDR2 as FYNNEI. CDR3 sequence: CARLKVGTEAFF. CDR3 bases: TGTGCCAGGCTCAAGGTCGGCACTGAAGCTTTCTTT.

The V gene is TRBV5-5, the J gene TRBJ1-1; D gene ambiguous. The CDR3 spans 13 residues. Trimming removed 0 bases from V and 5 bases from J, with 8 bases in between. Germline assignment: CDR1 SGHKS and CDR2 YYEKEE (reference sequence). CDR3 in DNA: TGTGCCAGCAGCTTGGAGCCCAGAACTGAAGCTTTCTTT. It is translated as CASSLEPRTEAFF.

The CDR3 spells CAWTGHYGYTF. CDR3 coding DNA: TGTGCCTGGACGGGACACTATGGCTACACCTTC. V is TRBV30 and J is TRBJ1-2, with D possibly matching TRBD1 (5 bases). In germline, CDR1 is GTSNPN, CDR2 SVGIG (reference sequence). The CDR3 consists of 11 residues. Trimming shortened V by 4 bases and J by 3 bases, and 6 bases separated the two germline ends.

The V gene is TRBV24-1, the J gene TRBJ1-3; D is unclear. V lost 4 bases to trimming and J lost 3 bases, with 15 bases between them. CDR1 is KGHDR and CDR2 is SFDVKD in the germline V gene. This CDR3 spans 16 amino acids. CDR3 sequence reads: CATSDARPPNGNTIYF. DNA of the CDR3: TGTGCCACCAGTGACGCCCGGCCCCCAAATGGAAACACCATATATTTT.

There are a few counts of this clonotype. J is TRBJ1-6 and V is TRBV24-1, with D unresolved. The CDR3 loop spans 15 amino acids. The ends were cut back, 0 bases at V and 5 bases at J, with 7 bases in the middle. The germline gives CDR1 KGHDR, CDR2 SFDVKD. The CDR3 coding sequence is TGTGCCACCAGTGATTTGGCTGGGGATAATTCACCCCTCCACTTT. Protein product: CATSDLAGDNSPLHF.

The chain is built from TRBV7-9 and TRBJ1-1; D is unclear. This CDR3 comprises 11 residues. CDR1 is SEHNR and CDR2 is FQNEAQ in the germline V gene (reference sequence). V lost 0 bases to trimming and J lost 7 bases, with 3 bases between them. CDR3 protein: CASSLANEAFF. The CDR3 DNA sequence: TGTGCCAGCAGCTTAGCGAATGAAGCTTTCTTT.

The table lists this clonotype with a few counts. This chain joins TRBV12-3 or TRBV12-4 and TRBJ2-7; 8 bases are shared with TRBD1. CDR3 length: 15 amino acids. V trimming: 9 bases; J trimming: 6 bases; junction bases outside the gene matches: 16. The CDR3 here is CASLRQGLTVGEQYF. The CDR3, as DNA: TGTGCCAGTCTACGACAGGGGCTAACGGTGGGCGAGCAGTACTTC.

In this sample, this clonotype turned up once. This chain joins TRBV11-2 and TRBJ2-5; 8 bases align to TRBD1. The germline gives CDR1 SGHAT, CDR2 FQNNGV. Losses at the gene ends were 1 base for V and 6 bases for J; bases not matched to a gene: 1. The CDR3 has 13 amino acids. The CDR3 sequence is CASSLVRGQTQYF. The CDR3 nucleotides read TGTGCCAGCAGCTTAGTCAGGGGGCAGACCCAGTACTTC.

CDR3 amino acids: CASSQRLDSNQPQHF. The DNA of the CDR3 is TGTGCCAGCAGCCAAAGACTGGATAGCAATCAGCCCCAGCATTTT. The chain recombines TRBV4-2 with TRBJ1-5; no definite D call. The V end lost 2 bases, the J end lost 0 bases, and 8 bases lay between the germline ends. The length of the CDR3 is 15 residues. CDR1 and CDR2 from the germline V gene are LGHNA and YNFKEQ.

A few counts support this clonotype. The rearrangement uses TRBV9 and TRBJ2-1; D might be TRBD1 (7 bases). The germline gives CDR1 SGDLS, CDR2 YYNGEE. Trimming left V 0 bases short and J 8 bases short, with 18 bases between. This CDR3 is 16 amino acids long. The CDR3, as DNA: TGTGCCAGCAGCGTAGTCCAGGGGGGTATTGCGGATGAGCAGTTCTTC. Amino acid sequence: CASSVVQGGIADEQFF.

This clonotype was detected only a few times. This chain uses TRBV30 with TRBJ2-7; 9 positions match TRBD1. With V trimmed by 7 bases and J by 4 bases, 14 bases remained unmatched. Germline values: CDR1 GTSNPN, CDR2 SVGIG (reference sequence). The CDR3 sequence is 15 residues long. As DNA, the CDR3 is TGTGCCTACAACCTCCCCGGGACAGGGCGGTACGAGCAGTACTTC. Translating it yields CAYNLPGTGRYEQYF.